This T cell receptor (beta chain) is drawn from a study of blood T cell repertoires in COVID-19. Unmatched junction bases numbered 15, after V lost 6 bases and J lost 5 bases. Germline V gene data show CDR1 as MNHEY and CDR2 as SMNVEV (reference sequence). The CDR3 contains 16 residues. Method: immunoSEQ multiplex PCR; TCRdb's copy keeps in-frame clones and lacks some. The sample lists about 85,000 clones, around 89% seen once, with 4.3% in the top ten. This TCR came from a woman of 80 years or more with active or convalescent COVID-19. This rearrangement joins TRBV27 to TRBJ1-1; 7 bases match TRBD1. The sequenced material came from peripheral blood. CDR3 nucleotides: TGTGCCAGCAGGGAAGGGGGCACAGTTGGTTCGACTGAAGCTTTCTTT. Amino acid sequence: CASREGGTVGSTEAFF.